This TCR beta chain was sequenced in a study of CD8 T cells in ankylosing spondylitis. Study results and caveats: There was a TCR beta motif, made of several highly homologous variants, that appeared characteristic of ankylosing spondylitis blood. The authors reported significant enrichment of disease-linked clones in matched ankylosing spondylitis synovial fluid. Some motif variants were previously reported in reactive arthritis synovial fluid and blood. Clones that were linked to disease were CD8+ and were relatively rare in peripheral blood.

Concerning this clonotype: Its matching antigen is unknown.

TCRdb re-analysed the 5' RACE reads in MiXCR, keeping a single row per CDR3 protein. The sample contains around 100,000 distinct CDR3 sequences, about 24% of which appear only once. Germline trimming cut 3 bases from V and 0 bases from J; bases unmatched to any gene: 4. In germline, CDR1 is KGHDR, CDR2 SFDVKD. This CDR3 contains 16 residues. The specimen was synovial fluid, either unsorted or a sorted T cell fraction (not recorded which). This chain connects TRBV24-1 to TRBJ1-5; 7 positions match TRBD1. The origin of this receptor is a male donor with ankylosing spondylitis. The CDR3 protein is CATSDPTGDSNQPQHF. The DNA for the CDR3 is TGTGCCACCAGTGATCCAACAGGGGATAGCAATCAGCCCCAGCATTTT.